The 13 T cell receptor beta chains in this list originate from one sample, sequenced in a study of regulatory T cells in long-lasting Graves disease. Documented time point: newly diagnosed GD, antithyroid drugs for less than 3 months. Extracted RNA from PBMCs served as the source of the TCR library. HTBI primers from iRepertoire and Arm-PCR of CDR3 regions yielded the TCR beta libraries. From the multiplex PCR reads, TCRdb called clonotypes with MiXCR, one entry per CDR3 protein. The repertoire holds a few hundred thousand distinct CDR3 sequences, with about a sixth as singletons. The sample was also reused in another study, on T cells in Graves' hyperthyroidism and ophthalmopathy.

The specimen comprised peripheral blood mononuclear cells (PBMCs), sampled at new diagnosis, from a patient treated with antithyroid drugs. These receptors all come from a woman under 30 with Graves disease.

In its sample, this clonotype was seen many times. The rearrangement links TRBV2 to TRBJ2-1; TRBD2 matches at 13 bases. Trimming cost V 5 bases and J 4 bases; bases outside gene matches: 2. Germline loops: CDR1 SNHLY, CDR2 FYNNEI. This CDR3 is 15 amino acids long. The CDR3 nucleotides read TGTGCCAGCAGTAGGACTAGCGGGGGTTACAATGAGCAGTTCTTC. Its translation is CASSRTSGGYNEQFF.

This clonotype was counted ten times or more. This chain joins TRBV12-3 or TRBV12-4 and TRBJ1-1, with D hard to call. Trimming cost V 6 bases and J 2 bases, with 10 bases left between them. CDR3 length: 13 amino acids. The CDR3 protein is CASSRTVNTEAFF. The CDR3 DNA reads TGTGCCAGCAGCCGGACGGTTAACACTGAAGCTTTCTTT.

This clonotype was seen repeatedly, ten times or more. J is TRBJ2-6 and V is TRBV12-3 or TRBV12-4; 10 bases agree with TRBD1. V was clipped by 3 bases and J by 0 bases; unmatched bases: 11. The CDR3 runs to 20 residues. CDR3 loop: CASSFRTGGSIGSGANVLTF. CDR3 in DNA: TGTGCCAGCAGTTTTCGGACAGGGGGGAGCATTGGCTCTGGGGCCAACGTCCTGACTTTC.

This clonotype was recorded many times. The genes are TRBV12-3 or TRBV12-4 and TRBJ1-4; the D gene is possibly TRBD1 (6 bases). The CDR3 sequence is 18 residues long. V was pared by 3 bases and J by 8 bases, with 25 bases between. In nucleotides, the CDR3 is TGTGCCAGCAGTTTGGGCAGGGGTCGGCAGGGATTGGTGGAAAAACTGTTTTTT. Amino acids: CASSLGRGRQGLVEKLFF.

The rearrangement joins TRBV27 to TRBJ2-1; D remains ambiguous. V lost 6 bases and J 7 bases, leaving 7 bases between the germline ends. The CDR3 is 11 amino acids. Germline CDR1 MNHEY, CDR2 SMNVEV (reference sequence). The chain's CDR3 is CASRNGNEQFF. The DNA for the CDR3 is TGTGCCAGCAGAAATGGGAATGAGCAGTTCTTC.

V gene TRBV9 combines with J gene TRBJ1-4; no clear D gene. The CDR3 is made up of 14 amino acids. Germline assignment: CDR1 SGDLS and CDR2 YYNGEE. Deletions cut 2 bases from V and 1 base from J, with 6 bases between. The CDR3 DNA is TGTGCCAGCAGCGTTAGCGGAACTAATGAAAAACTGTTTTTT. Its translation: CASSVSGTNEKLFF. Drawing the rest from reference TRBV9 and TRBJ1-4, the complete variable domain is DSGVTQTPKHLITATGQRVTLRCSPRSGDLSVYWYQQSLDQGLQFLIQYYNGEERAKGNILERFSAQQFPDLHSELNLSSLELGDSALYFCASSVSGTNEKLFFGSGTQLSVL.

Turning to this clonotype: It is likely a read error: a sequence one base away is far more abundant. The chain combines TRBV5-1 with TRBJ2-7; 12 nucleotides agree with TRBD2. The CDR3 is 15 amino acids. The V segment lost 5 bases and the J segment 7 bases; nucleotides outside the gene matches: 10. CDR1 SGHRS and CDR2 YFSETQ come from the germline V gene. The CDR3 region is CASSLAGGTGNEQYF. CDR3 in DNA: TGCGCCAGCAGTCTAGCGGGAGGGACAGGCAATGAGCAGTACTTC.

This clonotype appeared many times. V is TRBV12-3 or TRBV12-4 and J is TRBJ2-7; a weak D match, TRBD2 (5 bases). V was cut by 6 bases and J by 4 bases, with 10 bases left in between. The CDR3 has 12 amino acids. CDR3 sequence (DNA): TGTGCCAGCAGCCCTAGAGGGTACGAGCAGTACTTC. Protein sequence: CASSPRGYEQYF.

Many counts were recorded for this clonotype. The chain carries TRBV29-1 and TRBJ2-7; D perhaps matches TRBD1 (6 bases). There are 15 residues in the CDR3. Trimming pared 4 bases from V and 2 bases from J, leaving 18 bases between. Looked up from germline, CDR1 is SQVTM and CDR2 is ANQGSEA. CDR3 sequence (DNA): TGCAGCGTTGTCGGGGACCCGACAGGACCCTACGAGCAGTACTTC. The encoded protein is CSVVGDPTGPYEQYF.

This clonotype occurred a few times. A read error may be the cause here, since a much bigger clone is one base away. In DNA form, the CDR3 reads TGCGACAGCAGCTTGGCCCCGAGGGGGAACAGACTGAACACTGAAGCTTTCTTT. It translates to CDSSLAPRGNRLNTEAFF. The chain uses TRBV5-1 and TRBJ1-1; D perhaps matches TRBD1 (6 bases). Germline V CDR1 and CDR2: SGHRS, YFSETQ. The CDR3 has 18 residues.

This clonotype was counted a single time. This may stem from a read error, because a much larger clone lies one nucleotide away. This chain joins TRBV7-9 and TRBJ2-7; D is uncertain. This CDR3 spans 14 amino acids. Germline V CDR1 and CDR2: SEHNR, FQNEAQ (reference sequence). Trimming removed 1 base at V and 6 bases at J, with 13 bases between. For the CDR3, the DNA is TGTGCCAGCAGCTTAGGCCAGAGTCTGCGCGAGCAGTACTTC. This gives the protein CASSLGQSLREQYF.

This clonotype came up a few times. V usage is TRBV12-3 or TRBV12-4 and J usage is TRBJ2-1; 8 bases agree with TRBD2. The CDR3 extends over 21 amino acids. Losses at the gene ends were 6 bases for V and 0 bases for J; bases not matched to a gene: 22. Written as DNA, the CDR3 is TGTGCCAGCAGCACCCCCCCGCGGGAGGCCGTAGATGAGGTCTCCTACAATGAGCAGTTCTTC. It translates to CASSTPPREAVDEVSYNEQFF.

The CDR3 sequence is CASSEEGYYEQYF. Written as DNA, the CDR3 is TGTGCCAGCAGTGAAGAGGGATACTACGAGCAGTACTTC. The chain carries TRBV2 and TRBJ2-7; D is uncertain. The germline V and J ends were trimmed by 1 base and 3 bases, with 7 bases remaining between them. CDR3 size: 13 residues. Germline V gives CDR1 SNHLY, CDR2 FYNNEI.